This T cell receptor beta chain was identified in a study of blood T cell repertoires in COVID-19. The CDR3 is 17 amino acids. J lost 7 bases, V lost 4 bases, and 14 bases had no gene match. The germline V gene encodes CDR1 MDHEN and CDR2 SYDVKM. TCRdb's copy holds only in-frame clones and misses some; the assay was immunoSEQ multiplex PCR. The repertoire holds 150,000 to 200,000 clones, more than 75% seen once, with approximately 4.5% in the top ten. J is TRBJ1-4 and V is TRBV28; 8 nucleotides match TRBD1. Sequencing used peripheral blood. The clonotype comes from a human donor in a cohort sampled during active COVID-19. CDR3 DNA: TGTGCCAGCAGTTCCGCCCCAGGGGACAGGCGCGGTGAAAAACTGTTTTTT. Encoded protein: CASSSAPGDRRGEKLFF.